The rows below give T cell receptor beta chains drawn from one sample of a study of PD-1 blockade in classical Hodgkin lymphoma. The data were produced by immunoSEQ multiplex PCR, yet TCRdb's version contains in-frame clones alone and is incomplete. The sample consists of tens of thousands of clones, around 67% of them appearing once. The sequencing used peripheral blood mononuclear cells (PBMCs), collected before the second cycle of nivolumab. The receptors shown here come from a human donor with classical Hodgkin lymphoma. The CDR3 runs from the conserved cysteine through the conserved F or W. A D gene is named only where the DNA matches it firmly. Where a row states a size, it is once, few, many or the class of an expanded clone; other rows omit it.

12,.,TRBJ2-7,.,TRBV10-3,CAISDSSYEQYF,TGTGCCATCAGTGATTCGTCCTACGAGCAGTACTTC
13,.,TRBJ1-3,.,TRBV2,CASSEGLGTTIYF,TGTGCCAGCAGTGAAGGACTGGGAACCACCATATATTTT
13,TRBD1,TRBJ1-2,.,TRBV6-1,CASRDRGLGGYTF,TGTGCCAGCAGGGACAGGGGGCTAGGTGGCTACACCTTC
13,.,TRBJ1-2,few,TRBV30,CAWAEGGDYGYTF,TGTGCCTGGGCGGAGGGGGGTGACTATGGCTACACCTTC
14,TRBD2,TRBJ2-3,.,TRBV7-3,CASASAGGTDTQYF,TGTGCCTCAGCGTCAGCGGGGGGCACAGATACGCAGTATTTT
17,TRBD1,TRBJ1-3,.,TRBV18,CASSRNQPGTDGNTIYF,TGTGCCAGCTCACGAAACCAACCCGGGACAGATGGAAACACCATATATTTT
16,TRBD1,TRBJ1-5,.,TRBV19,CASSTLGQGGNQPQHF,TGTGCCAGTAGTACTCTCGGACAGGGTGGGAATCAGCCCCAGCATTTT
13,TRBD1,TRBJ1-2,.,TRBV5-4,CASSHGTGFGYTF,TGTGCCAGCAGCCATGGGACAGGGTTCGGCTACACCTTC
15,TRBD2,TRBJ2-1,.,TRBV27,CASRGTSGGYNEQFF,TGTGCCAGCAGGGGGACTAGCGGAGGTTACAATGAGCAGTTCTTC
12,.,TRBJ2-2,.,TRBV7-9,CASSLDAGELFF,TGTGCCAGCAGCTTAGACGCCGGGGAGCTGTTTTTT
12,.,TRBJ2-3,once,TRBV7-9,CASRSHGHTQYF,TGTGCCAGCAGGTCTCACGGTCATACGCAGTATTTT
14,.,TRBJ1-5,.,TRBV7-9,CASSSGRWNQPQHF,TGTGCCAGCAGCAGCGGACGGTGGAATCAGCCCCAGCATTTT
13,.,TRBJ2-3,.,TRBV2,CASNPTFTDTQYF,TGTGCCAGCAACCCGACTTTCACAGATACGCAGTATTTT
16,.,TRBJ1-1,many,TRBV7-2,CASSLWPLRGAPEAFF,TGTGCCAGCAGCTTATGGCCCCTGAGGGGCGCGCCTGAAGCTTTCTTT
15,TRBD2,TRBJ2-3,once,TRBV10-2,CASSRLAGGTDTQYF,TGCGCCAGCAGTCGACTAGCGGGGGGGACAGATACGCAGTATTTT
16,.,TRBJ1-6,.,TRBV7-2,CASSPYPRANNSPLHF,TGTGCCAGCAGCCCCTACCCCCGGGCCAATAATTCACCCCTCCACTTT
15,.,TRBJ1-2,.,TRBV6-6,CASSYDGSSSYGYTF,TGTGCCAGCAGTTACGACGGATCCTCCTCCTATGGCTACACCTTC
13,.,TRBJ2-3,.,TRBV18,CASSPYGTDTQYF,TGTGCCAGCTCACCTTATGGGACAGATACGCAGTATTTT
17,TRBD2,TRBJ2-2,few,TRBV18,CASSALRSGGSTGELFF,TGTGCCAGCTCCGCCCTGAGAAGCGGGGGGAGCACCGGGGAGCTGTTTTTT
13,.,TRBJ1-1,.,TRBV27,CASRRNGGTEAFF,TGTGCCAGCAGGAGGAATGGAGGCACTGAAGCTTTCTTT
15,.,TRBJ1-2,.,TRBV5-1,CASSLAGRDWDGYTF,TGCGCCAGCAGCTTGGCCGGGAGGGATTGGGATGGCTACACCTTC
15,.,TRBJ2-1,.,TRBV27,CASHIQGFPYNEQFF,TGTGCCAGCCATATCCAGGGGTTCCCCTACAATGAGCAGTTCTTC
14,.,TRBJ2-3,few,TRBV5-4,CASNSGGAQGTQYF,TGTGCCAGCAACTCTGGGGGGGCCCAAGGTACGCAGTATTTT
15,.,TRBJ2-7,.,TRBV6-1,CASSEGTDTSYEQYF,TGTGCCAGCAGTGAAGGGACGGATACGTCCTACGAGCAGTACTTC
16,.,TRBJ1-2,.,TRBV4-1,CASSQDPGQTIYGYTF,TGCGCCAGCAGCCAAGATCCAGGTCAGACGATCTATGGCTACACCTTC
12,.,TRBJ1-6,.,TRBV2,CASKLDLSPLHF,TGTGCCAGCAAGCTGGACCTATCACCCCTCCACTTT
15,.,TRBJ2-6,.,TRBV6-1,CASIGLSSGANVLTF,TGTGCCAGCATCGGACTCAGCTCTGGGGCCAACGTCCTGACTTTC
16,.,TRBJ1-1,.,TRBV29-1,CSAGQVSDSLPTEAFF,TGCAGCGCCGGTCAAGTTTCGGACAGCCTACCCACTGAAGCTTTCTTT
16,.,TRBJ1-1,few,TRBV5-4,CASSLGFGRENTEAFF,TGTGCCAGCAGCTTGGGCTTCGGGCGGGAGAACACTGAAGCTTTCTTT
11,.,TRBJ2-1,medium-sized,TRBV2,CASSDGGEQFF,TGTGCCAGCAGTGACGGGGGAGAGCAGTTCTTC
13,.,TRBJ2-7,.,TRBV4-3,CASSQELLYEQYF,TGCGCCAGCAGCCAAGAGCTACTCTACGAGCAGTACTTC
16,.,TRBJ2-5,.,TRBV21-1,CASIESTLSDEETQYF,TGTGCCAGCATCGAATCCACTCTTTCGGATGAAGAGACCCAGTACTTC
15,.,TRBJ2-5,.,TRBV15,CATSRDAPGAETQYF,TGTGCCACCAGCAGAGATGCACCTGGGGCAGAGACCCAGTACTTC
14,.,TRBJ2-2,.,TRBV7-9,CAARRGTNTGELFF,TGTGCCGCCCGGAGGGGGACGAACACCGGGGAGCTGTTTTTT
14,.,TRBJ1-5,.,TRBV5-5,CASSLRPGQQPQHF,TGTGCCAGCAGCTTAAGACCAGGGCAACAGCCCCAGCATTTT
13,.,TRBJ1-1,few,TRBV5-1,CASSLNDGARAFF,TGCGCCAGCAGCCTAAACGACGGTGCGAGAGCTTTCTTT
15,.,TRBJ1-4,.,TRBV6-1,CASRGYRVGDEKLFF,TGTGCCAGCAGAGGCTACAGGGTCGGGGATGAAAAACTGTTTTTT
13,TRBD1,TRBJ1-5,.,TRBV28,CATSYRGNQPQHF,TGTGCCACGTCATACAGGGGAAATCAGCCCCAGCATTTT
15,.,TRBJ1-5,few,TRBV10-1,CASPLRGGFNQPQHF,TGCGCCAGCCCTTTACGGGGGGGATTCAATCAGCCCCAGCATTTT
15,TRBD1,TRBJ1-5,once,TRBV6-5,CASSPGQGQNQPQHF,TGTGCCAGCAGTCCCGGACAGGGACAGAATCAGCCCCAGCATTTT
14,.,TRBJ2-2,.,TRBV18,CASSPRRTPGELFF,TGTGCCAGCTCACCCCGCAGGACCCCCGGGGAGCTGTTTTTT
13,TRBD1,TRBJ1-2,.,TRBV27,CASRPTGKDGYTF,TGTGCCAGCAGACCGACAGGGAAGGATGGCTACACCTTC
15,TRBD1,TRBJ2-7,.,TRBV2,CASSYRGQGISEQYF,TGTGCCAGCAGTTATAGGGGACAGGGGATTTCCGAGCAGTACTTC
16,.,TRBJ1-4,.,TRBV27,CASSFSPAEGSEKLFF,TGTGCCAGCAGTTTTTCCCCAGCGGAGGGGAGTGAAAAACTGTTTTTT
14,TRBD1,TRBJ2-7,.,TRBV5-4,CASSLGQGSYEQYF,TGTGCCAGCAGCTTGGGACAGGGCTCCTACGAGCAGTACTTC
21,.,TRBJ2-1,.,TRBV27,CASSPVTGFHPTVHSYNEQFF,TGTGCCAGCAGTCCTGTAACAGGGTTTCATCCCACGGTGCACTCCTACAATGAGCAGTTCTTC
14,TRBD1,TRBJ1-4,.,TRBV30,CAWSVGTGIEKLFF,TGTGCCTGGAGTGTAGGGACAGGGATTGAAAAACTGTTTTTT
14,.,TRBJ2-6,.,TRBV6-5,CASSGPSGANVLTF,TGTGCCAGCAGTGGCCCCTCTGGGGCCAACGTCCTGACTTTC
13,.,TRBJ2-5,.,TRBV11-2,CASSLDPGETQYF,TGTGCCAGCAGCTTAGATCCTGGGGAGACCCAGTACTTC
15,TRBD1,TRBJ2-1,.,TRBV7-9,CASSKTGGSQNEQFF,TGTGCCAGCAGCAAGACAGGGGGCAGTCAAAATGAGCAGTTCTTC
13,.,TRBJ1-5,.,TRBV6-6,CASRSTASTAQHF,TGTGCCAGCAGAAGTACTGCCTCGACGGCCCAGCATTTT
15,.,TRBJ1-6,.,TRBV28,CASSLRQGYNSPLHF,TGTGCCAGCAGTTTAAGGCAGGGGTACAATTCACCCCTCCACTTT
13,.,TRBJ2-5,few,TRBV5-1,CASSLEDEETQYF,TGCGCCAGCAGCTTGGAGGATGAAGAGACCCAGTACTTC